The following is a T cell receptor beta chain sequence with its context. Germline V gives CDR1 SGHRS, CDR2 YFSETQ. The CDR3 runs 17 residues. The V end lost 2 bases, the J end lost 0 bases, and 16 bases lay between the germline ends. The data stem from a study of blood T cell repertoires in COVID-19. Libraries were prepared by immunoSEQ multiplex PCR; TCRdb keeps only in-frame clonotypes and omits some of them. Seen here are 30,000 to 40,000 clones, about 86% observed once, and the top ten hold about 5.5%. The chain uses TRBV5-1 and TRBJ2-3; a possible D gene is TRBD1 (6 bases). The TCR was taken from a woman of 80 years or more with active or convalescent COVID-19. Source material: peripheral blood. The CDR3 loop reads CASSFNRELTSTDTQYF. DNA for the CDR3: TGCGCCAGCAGCTTCAACAGGGAACTCACTAGCACAGATACGCAGTATTTT.